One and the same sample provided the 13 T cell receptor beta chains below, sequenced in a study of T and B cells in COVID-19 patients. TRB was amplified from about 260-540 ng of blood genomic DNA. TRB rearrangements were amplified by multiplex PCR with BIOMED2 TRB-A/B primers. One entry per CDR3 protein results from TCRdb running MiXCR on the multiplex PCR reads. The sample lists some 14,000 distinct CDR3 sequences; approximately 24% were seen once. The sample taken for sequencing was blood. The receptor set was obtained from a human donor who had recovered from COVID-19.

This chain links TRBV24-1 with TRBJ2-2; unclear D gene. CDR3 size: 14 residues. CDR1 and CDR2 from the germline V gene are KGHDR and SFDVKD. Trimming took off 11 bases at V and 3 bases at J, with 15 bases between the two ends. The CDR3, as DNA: TGTGCCATCGCCTGGACCACAGACACCGGGGAGCTGTTTTTT. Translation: CAIAWTTDTGELFF.

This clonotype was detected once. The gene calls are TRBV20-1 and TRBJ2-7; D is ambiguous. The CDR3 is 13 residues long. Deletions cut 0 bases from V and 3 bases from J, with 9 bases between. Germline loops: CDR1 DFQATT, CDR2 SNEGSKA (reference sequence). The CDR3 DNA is TGCAGTGCTAGAGAGTCCCTCGACTACGAGCAGTACTTC. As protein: CSARESLDYEQYF.

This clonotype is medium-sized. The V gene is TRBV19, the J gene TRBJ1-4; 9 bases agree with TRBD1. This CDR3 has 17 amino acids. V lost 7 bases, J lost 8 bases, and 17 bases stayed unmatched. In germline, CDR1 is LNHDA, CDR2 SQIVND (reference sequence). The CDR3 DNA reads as TGTGCCAGTACACCGGGACAGGGTAACCTAGAGGAGGAAAAACTGTTTTTT. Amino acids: CASTPGQGNLEEEKLFF. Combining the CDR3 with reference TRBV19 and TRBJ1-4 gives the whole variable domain DGGITQSPKYLFRKEGQNVTLSCEQNLNHDAMYWYRQDPGQGLRLIYYSQIVNDFQKGDIAEGYSVSREKKESFPLTVTSAQKNPTAFYLCASTPGQGNLEEEKLFFGSGTQLSVL.

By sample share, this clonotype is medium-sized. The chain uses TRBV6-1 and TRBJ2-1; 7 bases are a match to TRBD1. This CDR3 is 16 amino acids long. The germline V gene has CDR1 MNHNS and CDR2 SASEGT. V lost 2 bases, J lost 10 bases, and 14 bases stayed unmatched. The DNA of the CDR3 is TGTGCCAGCAGTGAACCGGCGCAGGGGGTCTGGAGGGAGCAGTTCTTC. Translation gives CASSEPAQGVWREQFF.

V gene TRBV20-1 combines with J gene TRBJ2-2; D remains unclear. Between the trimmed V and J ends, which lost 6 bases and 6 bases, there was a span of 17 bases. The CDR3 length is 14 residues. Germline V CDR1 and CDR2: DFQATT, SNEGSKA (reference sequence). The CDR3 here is CSAPSEQPSGELFF. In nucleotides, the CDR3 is TGCAGTGCCCCATCAGAGCAGCCATCCGGGGAGCTGTTTTTT.

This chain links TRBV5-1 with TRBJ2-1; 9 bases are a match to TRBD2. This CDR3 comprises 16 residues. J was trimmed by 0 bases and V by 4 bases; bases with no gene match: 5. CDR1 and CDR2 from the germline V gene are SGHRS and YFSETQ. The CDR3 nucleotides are TGCGCCAGCAGCCCAGCTAGCGGGGTCTCCTACAATGAGCAGTTCTTC. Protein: CASSPASGVSYNEQFF.

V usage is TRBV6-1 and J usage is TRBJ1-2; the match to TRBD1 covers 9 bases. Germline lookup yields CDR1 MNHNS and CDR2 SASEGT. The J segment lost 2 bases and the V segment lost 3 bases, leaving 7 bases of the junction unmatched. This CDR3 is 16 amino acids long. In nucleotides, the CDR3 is TGTGCCAGCAGTGAGGAGTCCGGGACAGGGAACTATGGCTACACCTTC. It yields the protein CASSEESGTGNYGYTF.

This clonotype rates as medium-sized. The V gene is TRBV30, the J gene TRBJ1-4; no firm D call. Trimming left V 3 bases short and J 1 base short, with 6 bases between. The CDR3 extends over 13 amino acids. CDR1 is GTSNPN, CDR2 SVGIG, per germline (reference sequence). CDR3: CAWRGRTNEKLFF. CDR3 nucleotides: TGTGCCTGGAGGGGCAGAACTAATGAAAAACTGTTTTTT.

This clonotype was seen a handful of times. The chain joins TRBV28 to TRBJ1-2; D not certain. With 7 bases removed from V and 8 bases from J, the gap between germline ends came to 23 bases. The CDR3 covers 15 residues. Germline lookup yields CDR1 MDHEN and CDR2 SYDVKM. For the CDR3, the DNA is TGTGCCAGCACCACCAGCCCCCAAGGTAGTGGGGGCTACACCTTC. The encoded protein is CASTTSPQGSGGYTF.

This chain's CDR3 is CASSFDGTGRREAFF. The CDR3 nucleotides are TGTGCCAGCAGCTTCGACGGGACAGGGAGACGGGAAGCTTTCTTT. V and J are TRBV7-2 and TRBJ1-1, with 9 bases aligning to TRBD1. With V trimmed by 3 bases and J by 8 bases, 10 bases remained unmatched. Germline-derived CDR1 and CDR2 are SGHTA and FQGNSA. The CDR3 has 15 residues.

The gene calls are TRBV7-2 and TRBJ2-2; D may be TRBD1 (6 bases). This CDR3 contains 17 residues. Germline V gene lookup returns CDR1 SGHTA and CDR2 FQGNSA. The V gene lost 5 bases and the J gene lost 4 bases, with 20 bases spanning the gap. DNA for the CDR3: TGTGCCAGCAGCCGTACAGGGAACTCCCGAATCACCGGGGAGCTGTTTTTT. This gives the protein CASSRTGNSRITGELFF.

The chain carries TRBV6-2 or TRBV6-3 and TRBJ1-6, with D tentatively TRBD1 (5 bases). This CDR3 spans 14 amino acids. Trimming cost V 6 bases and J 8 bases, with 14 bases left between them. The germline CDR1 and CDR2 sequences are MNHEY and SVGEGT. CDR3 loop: CASSPAGQDSPLHF. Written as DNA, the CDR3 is TGTGCCAGCAGCCCTGCGGGGCAGGATTCACCCCTCCACTTT.

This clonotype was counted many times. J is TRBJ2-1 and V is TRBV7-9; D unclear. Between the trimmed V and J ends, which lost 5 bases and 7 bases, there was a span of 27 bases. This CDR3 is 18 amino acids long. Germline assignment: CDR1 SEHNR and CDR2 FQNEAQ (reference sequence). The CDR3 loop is CASSDPRTATNDGNEQFF. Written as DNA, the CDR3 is TGTGCCAGCAGCGATCCCCGGACGGCGACAAATGATGGGAATGAGCAGTTCTTC.